These 25 T cell receptor beta chains were all obtained from the same sample, sequenced in a study of blood T cell repertoires in COVID-19. Sequencing was performed with immunoSEQ multiplex PCR; in TCRdb, only in-frame clones are kept and a portion is missing. The data hold over 200,000 clones, with around 83% observed a single time. The sequencing sample was made of peripheral blood. The receptors were sampled from a man at least 80 years old with acute or convalescent COVID-19.

The CDR3 bases are TGTGCCAGCAGCTCCACGGGACAGGGGGTCTACGAGCAGTACTTC. This translates into CASSSTGQGVYEQYF. The rearrangement joins TRBV3-1 (or the pseudogene TRBV3-2) to TRBJ2-7; TRBD1 matches at 11 bases. This CDR3 comprises 15 residues. Trimming at V came to 5 bases and at J to 3 bases, leaving 6 bases not matched to a gene. CDR1 is LGHDT and CDR2 is YNNKEL in the germline V gene (reference sequence).

This clone was picked up a small number of times. The CDR3 loop reads CASSPSGLNTGELFF. DNA for the CDR3: TGTGCCAGCAGTCCTAGCGGTTTGAACACCGGGGAGCTGTTTTTT. The rearrangement joins TRBV7-3 to TRBJ2-2; 7 nucleotides match TRBD2. The trim removed 6 bases at V and 1 base at J, leaving 5 bases unmatched. This CDR3 has 15 residues. Germline CDR1 and CDR2: SGHTA and FQGTGA.

This clone was seen a few times. The chain recombines TRBV5-1 with TRBJ2-2; 14 bases map to TRBD2. CDR1 SGHRS and CDR2 YFSETQ come from the germline V gene. Losses at the gene ends were 4 bases for V and 6 bases for J; bases not matched to a gene: 5. The CDR3 is 16 residues long. CDR3 bases: TGCGCCAGCAGCCCGGGACTAGCGGGAGCGGCCGGGGAGCTGTTTTTT. Translated, it gives CASSPGLAGAAGELFF.

The rearrangement joins TRBV5-5 to TRBJ2-2, with 9 bases fitting TRBD2. The CDR3 covers 16 residues. Germline CDR1 is SGHKS and CDR2 is YYEKEE (reference sequence). Trimming at V came to 3 bases and at J to 7 bases, leaving 10 bases not matched to a gene. Here the CDR3 DNA reads TGTGCCAGCAGCTCAGGAGCGGGAGGTTTGGACGGGGAGCTGTTTTTT. As protein: CASSSGAGGLDGELFF.

The genes are TRBV28 and TRBJ2-7; TRBD2 is a possible D gene (6 bases). CDR3 size: 16 residues. The V gene's germline CDR1 is MDHEN and CDR2 SYDVKM. Trimming removed 7 bases at V and 6 bases at J, with 25 bases between. The CDR3 DNA is TGTGCCAGCACACAAATGAGTGCGGGGACCGGAATCGAGCAGTACTTC. As protein: CASTQMSAGTGIEQYF.

This chain joins TRBV6-5 and TRBJ1-6, with D perhaps matching TRBD1 (6 bases). This CDR3 spans 14 amino acids. Trimming left V 6 bases short and J 5 bases short, with 11 bases between. The germline gives CDR1 MNHEY, CDR2 SVGAGI. CDR3 amino acids: CASRRDTHNSPLHF. The DNA for the CDR3 is TGTGCCAGCAGGAGGGACACCCATAATTCACCCCTCCACTTT.

Here the CDR3 DNA reads TGTGCCAGCACGGCTCCCTCCGGGAAGAGCACTGAAGCTTTCTTT. Amino acid sequence: CASTAPSGKSTEAFF. This sequence joins TRBV6-5 and TRBJ1-1; D is unresolved. Germline values: CDR1 MNHEY, CDR2 SVGAGI. The V end lost 7 bases, the J end lost 4 bases, and 19 bases lay between the germline ends. The CDR3 runs 15 residues.

The chain joins TRBV6-1 to TRBJ2-4; no clear D. Trimming took off 2 bases at V and 11 bases at J, with 13 bases between the two ends. Per germline, CDR1 MNHNS and CDR2 SASEGT. The CDR3 extends over 13 amino acids. The CDR3 DNA is TGTGCCAGCAGTGAAAAGCCAGGCCCGGTTCAGTACTTC. Translation: CASSEKPGPVQYF.

V and J are TRBV11-2 and TRBJ2-7; 10 nucleotides match TRBD2. Germline trimming cut 4 bases from V and 0 bases from J; bases unmatched to any gene: 6. Germline lookup yields CDR1 SGHAT and CDR2 FQNNGV. The CDR3 is 16 amino acids. This CDR3 reads CASSWGASGSSYEQYF. The DNA for the CDR3 is TGTGCCAGCAGCTGGGGGGCTAGCGGGAGCTCCTACGAGCAGTACTTC. The full variable domain, rest sourced from reference TRBV11-2 and TRBJ2-7, is EAGVAQSPRYKIIEKRQSVAFWCNPISGHATLYWYQQILGQGPKLLIQFQNNGVVDDSQLPKDRFSAERLKGVDSTLKIQPAKLEDSAVYLCASSWGASGSSYEQYFGPGTRLTVT.

V and J are TRBV6-6 and TRBJ2-5; 7 bases are shared with TRBD1. Germline V lookup: CDR1 MNHNY, CDR2 SVGAGI (reference sequence). Germline trimming cut 5 bases from V and 5 bases from J; bases unmatched to any gene: 11. The CDR3 extends over 15 amino acids. As DNA, the CDR3 is TGTGCCAGCAGTAGGGGGCGGGCCGAGGTGGAGACCCAGTACTTC. Its protein product is CASSRGRAEVETQYF.

V is TRBV4-1 and J is TRBJ2-6; unclear D gene. The CDR3 spans 15 residues. Deletions cut 4 bases from V and 0 bases from J, with 7 bases between. Germline V CDR1 and CDR2: MGHRA, YSYEKL. CDR3 sequence (DNA): TGCGCCAGCAGCCTACTTCACTCTGGGGCCAACGTCCTGACTTTC. Its translation is CASSLLHSGANVLTF.

The rearrangement joins TRBV7-3 to TRBJ1-1; D uncertain. Trimming took off 3 bases at V and 0 bases at J, with 8 bases between the two ends. Looked up from germline, CDR1 is SGHTA and CDR2 is FQGTGA. The CDR3 covers 14 residues. CDR3 protein: CASSLGPMNTEAFF. CDR3 coding DNA: TGTGCCAGCAGCTTGGGCCCCATGAACACTGAAGCTTTCTTT.

The chain uses TRBV6-1 and TRBJ2-7; TRBD2 might be the D (6 bases). Germline CDR1 reads MNHNS; CDR2 reads SASEGT. This CDR3 has 12 amino acids. The V end lost 4 bases, the J end lost 5 bases, and 9 bases lay between the germline ends. CDR3 loop: CASSAGADEQYF. The CDR3 nucleotides are TGTGCCAGCAGTGCGGGAGCTGACGAGCAGTACTTC.

The V and J genes are TRBV6-5 and TRBJ1-4, with TRBD1 matching 8 bases. The V gene's germline CDR1 is MNHEY and CDR2 SVGAGI. V lost 5 bases and J lost 7; bases outside the gene matches: 6. This CDR3 contains 14 residues. The CDR3 nucleotides are TGTGCCAGCAGTCGGGACAGGTGGGGTGAAAAACTGTTTTTT. Protein sequence: CASSRDRWGEKLFF.

The rearrangement links TRBV5-3 to TRBJ1-6; 8 bases line up with TRBD1. TRBV5-3 is recorded as an ORF, its role being uncertain. CDR3 length equals 14 residues. The ends lost 5 bases at V and 9 bases at J; junction bases unmatched: 7. CDR3 sequence reads: CARRKGQGCSPLHF. In DNA, the CDR3 is TGTGCCAGAAGAAAAGGACAGGGCTGTTCACCCCTCCACTTT.

This clone was seen a handful of times. The V gene is TRBV13, the J gene TRBJ1-3; 8 bases fit TRBD1. Trimming at V came to 4 bases and at J to 4 bases, leaving 15 bases not matched to a gene. The germline V gene has CDR1 PRHDT and CDR2 FYEKMQ (reference sequence). The CDR3 consists of 18 residues. The CDR3 reads CASSSQRDRRLPGNTIYF. DNA for the CDR3: TGTGCCAGCAGCTCTCAACGGGACAGGAGATTACCAGGAAACACCATATATTTT.

This chain links TRBV27 with TRBJ2-1, with 7 bases that match TRBD1. Germline CDR1 MNHEY, CDR2 SMNVEV (reference sequence). V lost 4 bases, J lost 10 bases, and 22 bases stayed unmatched. The CDR3 runs to 18 residues. CDR3 region: CASSSSDRALGLAIEQFF. The CDR3 nucleotides read TGTGCCAGCAGTTCATCTGACAGGGCCTTGGGTTTGGCAATAGAGCAGTTCTTC.

This rearrangement joins TRBV2 to TRBJ2-2; 9 nucleotides match TRBD1. The CDR3 is made up of 13 amino acids. Germline CDR1 is SNHLY and CDR2 is FYNNEI. J gave up 7 bases and V 10 bases, and 7 bases lay outside the gene matches. CDR3 DNA sequence: TGTGCCACCGGACAGGGGAGAGGCGGGGAGCTGTTTTTT. Translating gives CATGQGRGGELFF.

The rearrangement links TRBV29-1 to TRBJ1-2; D might be TRBD1 (5 bases). Germline V CDR1 and CDR2: SQVTM, ANQGSEA. This CDR3 contains 13 residues. V dropped 3 bases and J dropped 0 bases, with 8 bases sitting between them. The CDR3 DNA is TGCAGCGTTGAGACAGATACTAACTATGGCTACACCTTC. Translating gives CSVETDTNYGYTF.

V is TRBV18 and J is TRBJ2-7; weak D call: TRBD2 (6 bases). V gave up 0 bases and J gave up 6 bases, with 15 bases separating them. There are 15 residues in the CDR3. The V gene's germline CDR1 is KGHSH and CDR2 LQKENI. The DNA of the CDR3 is TGTGCCAGCTCACCACCCGGGAGTGATACGAGCGAGCAGTACTTC. This codes for CASSPPGSDTSEQYF.

The chain recombines TRBV7-2 with TRBJ2-2, with 7 bases identical to TRBD2. This CDR3 spans 14 amino acids. The V segment lost 5 bases and the J segment 2 bases; nucleotides outside the gene matches: 2. CDR1 is SGHTA, CDR2 FQGNSA, per germline. Here the CDR3 DNA reads TGTGCCAGCAGCCCGGGACTAAACACCGGGGAGCTGTTTTTT. Its translation is CASSPGLNTGELFF.

Of note for this clone: Other DNA sequences in this sample translate to the same CDR3. The CDR3 loop reads CASSLVGGSEQYF. The CDR3 DNA sequence: TGTGCCAGCAGCTTAGTAGGGGGTAGCGAGCAGTACTTC. This rearrangement joins TRBV7-2 to TRBJ2-7, with D possibly being TRBD1 (6 bases). V was clipped by 1 base and J by 6 bases, with 10 bases between them. The CDR3 covers 13 residues. In germline, CDR1 is SGHTA, CDR2 FQGNSA.

CDR3 protein: CASSRGGAESYEQYF. DNA of the CDR3: TGTGCCAGTAGCCGAGGGGGGGCGGAATCCTACGAGCAGTACTTC. This chain uses TRBV19 with TRBJ2-7, with a tentative D call TRBD2 (7 bases). This CDR3 spans 15 amino acids. Trimming cost V 6 bases and J 1 base, with 16 bases left between them. Germline V gene sequence: CDR1 LNHDA, CDR2 SQIVND (reference sequence).

Details on this clone: At one of its ends the junction is not consistent with the germline gene, which may arise from a read error. The CDR3 region has the DNA TGCGCCAGCAGCTTGGGGACTCCGGGACAGCAGATCTTC. This encodes CASSLGTPGQQIF. The V call is TRBV5-1, the J call TRBJ1-2, with 7 positions matching TRBD1. The V gene's germline CDR1 is SGHRS and CDR2 YFSETQ. CDR3 length: 13 amino acids.

A note on this clone: Other DNA sequences in the same sample also yield this CDR3. This sequence joins TRBV11-2 and TRBJ2-7; weak D call: TRBD2 (5 bases). V lost 3 bases to trimming and J lost 1 base, with 10 bases between them. Germline CDR1 reads SGHAT; CDR2 reads FQNNGV. This CDR3 has 14 amino acids. The CDR3 loop reads CASSLAGGSYEQYF. The CDR3 bases are TGTGCCAGCAGCTTGGCGGGCGGGTCCTACGAGCAGTACTTC.